The 31 T cell receptor beta chains listed next were all sequenced from one sample in a study of T cells in localized non-small cell lung cancer. Only in-frame clones appear in the TCRdb table, and some are missing; sequencing was by immunoSEQ multiplex PCR. The repertoire holds about 70,000 clones, with roughly 80% as singletons. Sequences were derived from peripheral blood, sampled before any cancer treatment. The receptors come from a female donor aged 60 or older with stage I lung adenocarcinoma.

V usage is TRBV9 and J usage is TRBJ2-1; 9 positions match TRBD2. This CDR3 spans 17 amino acids. CDR1 and CDR2 from the germline V gene are SGDLS and YYNGEE. The V segment lost 0 bases and the J segment 6 bases; nucleotides outside the gene matches: 10. CDR3: CASSVEASGMFINEQFF. The CDR3 nucleotides read TGTGCCAGCAGCGTAGAGGCTAGCGGGATGTTTATCAATGAGCAGTTCTTC.

This clone occurred once. J is TRBJ2-1 and V is TRBV5-4, with D hard to call. CDR3 length equals 16 residues. Germline CDR1 reads SGHNT; CDR2 reads YYREEE (reference sequence). V was shortened by 0 bases and J by 4 bases, with 14 bases between the two germline ends. The CDR3 loop is CASSLAVGFSYNEQFF. The CDR3 DNA follows: TGTGCCAGCAGCTTGGCCGTGGGGTTCTCTTACAATGAGCAGTTCTTC.

The rearrangement joins TRBV5-1 to TRBJ2-5, with 11 bases fitting TRBD2. The CDR3 contains 17 residues. The junction had 8 bases not matched to a gene; V was cut back by 2 bases and J by 2 bases. Per germline, CDR1 SGHRS and CDR2 YFSETQ. CDR3 residues: CASSFLAGGSNQETQYF. In nucleotides, the CDR3 is TGCGCCAGCAGCTTCCTAGCGGGGGGCTCTAATCAAGAGACCCAGTACTTC. The full variable domain, with the rest looked up from reference TRBV5-1 and TRBJ2-5, is KAGVTQTPRYLIKTRGQQVTLSCSPISGHRSVSWYQQTPGQGLQFLFEYFSETQRNKGNFPGRFSGRQFSNSRSEMNVSTLELGDSALYLCASSFLAGGSNQETQYFGPGTRLLVL.

V and J are TRBV6-1 and TRBJ2-3, with D perhaps assigned TRBD1 or TRBD2 (5 bases each). The germline CDR1 and CDR2 sequences are MNHNS and SASEGT. The CDR3 length is 13 residues. The ends were cut back, 2 bases at V and 6 bases at J, with 9 bases in the middle. The CDR3 spells CASSESWGDTQYF. The CDR3 DNA is TGTGCCAGCAGTGAATCATGGGGGGATACGCAGTATTTT.

The V call is TRBV7-2, the J call TRBJ2-3; either TRBD1 or TRBD2 may fit D (6 bases each). The length of the CDR3 is 16 residues. The V gene lost 2 bases and the J gene lost 6 bases, with 18 bases spanning the gap. In germline, CDR1 is SGHTA, CDR2 FQGNSA. The CDR3 bases are TGTGCCAGCAGCTTATTAGGGGGGCCGTCGCTTGATACGCAGTATTTT. Translating it yields CASSLLGGPSLDTQYF.

The chain is built from TRBV5-1 and TRBJ1-1, with 9 nucleotides matching TRBD1. Germline lookup yields CDR1 SGHRS and CDR2 YFSETQ. This CDR3 spans 14 amino acids. V gave up 5 bases and J gave up 4 bases; unmatched junction bases: 6. CDR3 sequence reads: CASRKTGGGTEAFF. The CDR3 nucleotides read TGCGCCAGCAGAAAGACAGGGGGAGGCACTGAAGCTTTCTTT.

This rearrangement joins TRBV2 to TRBJ2-5; D is perhaps TRBD2 (5 bases). CDR1 and CDR2 (germline): SNHLY, FYNNEI. Deletions cut 7 bases from V and 5 bases from J, with 17 bases between. The length of the CDR3 is 14 residues. The CDR3, as DNA: TGTGCCAGCATACTAGATTTCAGGACGGAGACCCAGTACTTC. It specifies CASILDFRTETQYF.

This clone was observed once. The chain combines TRBV5-1 with TRBJ2-2; 9 bases are shared with TRBD2. Germline lookup yields CDR1 SGHRS and CDR2 YFSETQ. The CDR3 runs 16 residues. Trimming took 2 bases from V and 2 from J; bases not matched to a gene: 4. The CDR3 DNA follows: TGCGCCAGCAGCTTCTTAGCGGGGGCAAACACCGGGGAGCTGTTTTTT. Its protein product is CASSFLAGANTGELFF.

This chain joins TRBV28 and TRBJ1-3, with a tentative D call TRBD1 (5 bases). The germline gives CDR1 MDHEN, CDR2 SYDVKM. Trimming took off 5 bases at V and 0 bases at J, with 20 bases between the two ends. The CDR3 is 18 residues long. CDR3 nucleotide sequence: TGTGCCAGCAGTCTCCCGGGAGGAGGGGCCCTCTCTGGAAACACCATATATTTT. Amino acid sequence: CASSLPGGGALSGNTIYF.

The chain carries TRBV9 and TRBJ2-7; D unresolved. Germline values: CDR1 SGDLS, CDR2 YYNGEE. V shed 2 bases and J shed 6 bases, with 18 bases lying between them. CDR3 length: 15 amino acids. CDR3: CASSVDAAAFSEQYF. CDR3 DNA sequence: TGTGCCAGCAGCGTGGACGCGGCCGCCTTCAGCGAGCAGTACTTC.

The chain combines TRBV11-1 with TRBJ2-3; no clear D gene. The V and J ends lost 4 bases and 6 bases respectively, with 11 bases between them. CDR1 SGHAT and CDR2 FQDESV come from the germline V gene (reference sequence). The CDR3 covers 13 residues. CDR3 sequence reads: CASSYGLGDTQYF. CDR3 nucleotide sequence: TGTGCCAGCAGCTACGGCCTAGGGGATACGCAGTATTTT.

The table lists this clone with a count of one. This sequence joins TRBV19 and TRBJ1-2; TRBD1 matches 9 bases. This CDR3 spans 19 amino acids. The V gene's germline CDR1 is LNHDA and CDR2 SQIVND (reference sequence). With 5 bases clipped from V and 4 bases from J, the junction kept 20 bases outside the gene matches. The CDR3 sequence: CASSARLSDRGFRGYGYTF. The CDR3 DNA follows: TGTGCCAGTAGTGCCCGTCTCTCGGACAGGGGCTTCCGGGGCTATGGCTACACCTTC.

This chain connects TRBV9 to TRBJ2-1; a possible D gene is TRBD2 (6 bases). Germline lookup yields CDR1 SGDLS and CDR2 YYNGEE. Trimming took off 0 bases at V and 9 bases at J, with 19 bases between the two ends. The CDR3 has 16 residues. CDR3 sequence reads: CASSVAAGGNVAEQFF. The CDR3 nucleotides read TGTGCCAGCAGCGTAGCAGCGGGTGGGAACGTTGCTGAGCAGTTCTTC.

This clone was observed a few times. The chain combines TRBV19 with TRBJ2-3, with 8 bases lining up with TRBD2. The CDR3 totals 18 residues. Trimming cost V 4 bases and J 1 base; bases outside gene matches: 13. Germline values: CDR1 LNHDA, CDR2 SQIVND (reference sequence). The CDR3 is CASSTLAGGGLGTDTQYF. CDR3 bases: TGTGCCAGTAGTACTCTAGCGGGCGGTGGCTTGGGCACAGATACGCAGTATTTT.

This clone was detected only a few times. V gene TRBV20-1 combines with J gene TRBJ2-7, with 7 bases that match TRBD2. In germline, CDR1 is DFQATT, CDR2 SNEGSKA (reference sequence). The J segment lost 6 bases and the V segment lost 1 base, leaving 0 bases of the junction unmatched. The CDR3 has 11 amino acids. The DNA of the CDR3 is TGCAGTGCTAGAGTAGCGGGCGAGCAGTACTTC. It yields the protein CSARVAGEQYF.

The V and J genes are TRBV10-3 and TRBJ1-2; D remains ambiguous. V dropped 0 bases and J dropped 8 bases, with 13 bases sitting between them. CDR1 is ENHRY, CDR2 SYGVKD, per germline. The CDR3 runs 14 residues. The CDR3 region is CAISESAALQGYTF. CDR3 DNA sequence: TGTGCCATCAGTGAGTCCGCCGCGTTACAAGGCTACACCTTC.

The chain recombines TRBV4-2 with TRBJ1-2; TRBD1 matches at 8 bases. The germline gives CDR1 LGHNA, CDR2 YNFKEQ. Unmatched junction bases numbered 9, after V lost 3 bases and J lost 0 bases. This CDR3 comprises 17 residues. The CDR3 nucleotides are TGTGCCAGCAGCCACCCTTTCAGGGGGCGAGCTAACTATGGCTACACCTTC. The encoded protein is CASSHPFRGRANYGYTF.

The genes are TRBV13 and TRBJ2-1; D tentatively fits TRBD1 or TRBD2 (6 bases each). The CDR3 contains 15 residues. V lost 2 bases to trimming and J lost 6 bases, with 14 bases between them. Germline CDR1 PRHDT, CDR2 FYEKMQ (reference sequence). CDR3 sequence: CASSLIRGHVNEQFF. CDR3 bases: TGTGCCAGCAGCTTAATCCGGGGGCATGTCAATGAGCAGTTCTTC. Variable domain in full (rest from reference TRBV13 and TRBJ2-1): AAGVIQSPRHLIKEKRETATLKCYPIPRHDTVYWYQQGPGQDPQFLISFYEKMQSDKGSIPDRFSAQQFSDYHSELNMSSLELGDSALYFCASSLIRGHVNEQFFGPGTRLTVL.

The rearrangement joins TRBV27 to TRBJ2-2; TRBD2 aligns across 12 bases. Looked up from germline, CDR1 is MNHEY and CDR2 is SMNVEV (reference sequence). This CDR3 region has 17 residues. V was pared by 3 bases and J by 5 bases, with 7 bases of the junction left unmatched. The CDR3 here is CASSFTSGGPVTGELFF. CDR3 DNA sequence: TGTGCCAGCAGTTTTACTAGCGGGGGGCCGGTAACCGGGGAGCTGTTTTTT.

As DNA, the CDR3 is TGTGCCAGCAGTACCGGGACAGAAAAAGCTTTCTTT. Translation gives CASSTGTEKAFF. The chain uses TRBV6-5 and TRBJ1-1; 7 bases agree with TRBD1. Germline CDR1 MNHEY, CDR2 SVGAGI. CDR3 size: 12 residues. The trim removed 5 bases at V and 9 bases at J, leaving 6 bases unmatched.

V is TRBV25-1 and J is TRBJ1-1, with D perhaps matching TRBD1 (6 bases). The ends were cut back, 7 bases at V and 4 bases at J, with 16 bases in the middle. The CDR3 runs to 14 residues. Per the germline V gene, CDR1 is MGHDK and CDR2 is SYGVNS. In nucleotides, the CDR3 is TGTGCCAGCACTTTCGGGGGGCTCGGCACTGAAGCTTTCTTT. Amino acid sequence: CASTFGGLGTEAFF.

J is TRBJ2-2 and V is TRBV9; 9 bases line up with TRBD2. CDR1 is SGDLS, CDR2 YYNGEE, per germline. V dropped 0 bases and J dropped 4; count of bases not matched to a gene: 4. The CDR3 is 16 amino acids. The CDR3 DNA follows: TGTGCCAGCAGCGTAGAGGGCGGGAGGGGCACCGGGGAGCTGTTTTTT. Translation gives CASSVEGGRGTGELFF.

This clone has more than one count but fewer than ten. The V gene is TRBV6-5, the J gene TRBJ1-6; perhaps TRBD1 as D (5 bases). From germline, CDR1 is MNHEY and CDR2 SVGAGI. The CDR3 sequence is 16 residues long. V was trimmed by 1 base and J by 10 bases, leaving 17 bases between them. This CDR3 is CASSYYGQGPDSPLHF. CDR3 nucleotide sequence: TGTGCCAGCAGTTACTATGGCCAGGGCCCAGACTCACCCCTCCACTTT.

This chain uses TRBV5-5 with TRBJ1-1; D is possibly TRBD1 (5 bases). Germline V gene lookup returns CDR1 SGHKS and CDR2 YYEKEE (reference sequence). The CDR3 loop spans 14 amino acids. V was shortened by 4 bases and J by 0 bases, with 10 bases between the two germline ends. CDR3 sequence (DNA): TGTGCCAGCAGCCCTAGGGGCGTGAACACTGAAGCTTTCTTT. It yields the protein CASSPRGVNTEAFF.

The genes are TRBV28 and TRBJ2-7; 7 nucleotides agree with TRBD1. Germline V gives CDR1 MDHEN, CDR2 SYDVKM. J gave up 3 bases and V 1 base, and 0 bases lay outside the gene matches. The CDR3 loop spans 13 amino acids. The CDR3, as DNA: TGTGCCAGCAGTTTATCAGGGGGCTACGAGCAGTACTTC. Translation: CASSLSGGYEQYF.

The V gene is TRBV7-3, the J gene TRBJ1-1; 7 nucleotides match TRBD1. Trimming removed 6 bases from V and 3 bases from J; junction bases left unmatched: 7. CDR1 and CDR2 (germline): SGHTA, FQGTGA. CDR3 length: 14 residues. The CDR3 loop reads CASSRQGRDTEAFF. DNA of the CDR3: TGTGCCAGCAGTAGACAGGGACGGGACACTGAAGCTTTCTTT.

The V and J genes are TRBV11-3 and TRBJ2-7; maybe TRBD2 (7 bases). The CDR3 length is 14 residues. The germline gives CDR1 SGHNT, CDR2 YENEEA. Trimming cost V 5 bases and J 0 bases, with 11 bases left between them. DNA for the CDR3: TGTGCCAGCAGCCCGGGGGGCGTCTCCTACGAGCAGTACTTC. Translation gives CASSPGGVSYEQYF.

This clone was picked up one time. The V gene is TRBV5-5, the J gene TRBJ2-1; perhaps D is TRBD1 or TRBD2 (6 bases each). V was shortened by 2 bases and J by 4 bases, with 13 bases between the two germline ends. The CDR3 runs to 15 residues. Germline V gives CDR1 SGHKS, CDR2 YYEKEE (reference sequence). The DNA for the CDR3 is TGTGCCAGCAGCTTTACTTGGGGGGCTTACAATGAGCAGTTCTTC. As protein: CASSFTWGAYNEQFF.

This rearrangement joins TRBV7-2 to TRBJ1-3, with D hard to call. The length of the CDR3 is 14 residues. In germline, CDR1 is SGHTA, CDR2 FQGNSA. V was pared by 0 bases and J by 4 bases, with 7 bases between. CDR3 sequence: CASSLALPGNTIYF. CDR3 coding DNA: TGTGCCAGCAGCTTAGCGCTGCCCGGAAACACCATATATTTT.

The rearrangement links TRBV7-3 to TRBJ1-6; TRBD1 might be the D (5 bases). Germline V gene data show CDR1 as SGHTA and CDR2 as FQGTGA. V was clipped by 4 bases and J by 5 bases, with 9 bases between them. This CDR3 has 14 residues. CDR3 bases: TGTGCCAGCAGCTCCGGGACGAATAATTCACCCCTCCACTTT. Its translation: CASSSGTNNSPLHF.

The J gene is TRBJ2-1, the V gene TRBV5-1; 12 bases align to TRBD1. Germline CDR1 SGHRS, CDR2 YFSETQ. This CDR3 region has 19 residues. V was pared by 4 bases and J by 0 bases, with 11 bases of the junction left unmatched. CDR3 region: CASSPSGQGALSSYNEQFF. CDR3 in DNA: TGCGCCAGCAGCCCATCGGGACAGGGGGCTTTAAGCTCCTACAATGAGCAGTTCTTC.